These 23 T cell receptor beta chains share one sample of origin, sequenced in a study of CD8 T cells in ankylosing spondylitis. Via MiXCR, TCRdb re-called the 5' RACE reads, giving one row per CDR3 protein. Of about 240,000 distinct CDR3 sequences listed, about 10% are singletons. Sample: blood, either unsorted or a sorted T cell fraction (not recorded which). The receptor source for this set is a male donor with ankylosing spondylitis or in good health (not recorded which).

CDR3 loop: CASSPWTGHGEKLFF. CDR3 nucleotides: TGTGCCAGCAGCCCCTGGACAGGCCACGGGGAAAAACTGTTTTTT. J is TRBJ1-4 and V is TRBV7-2; 7 positions agree with TRBD1. Looked up from germline, CDR1 is SGHTA and CDR2 is FQGNSA. The CDR3 runs 15 residues. After removal of 5 bases from V and 8 bases from J, the junction contained 11 bases not matched to a gene.

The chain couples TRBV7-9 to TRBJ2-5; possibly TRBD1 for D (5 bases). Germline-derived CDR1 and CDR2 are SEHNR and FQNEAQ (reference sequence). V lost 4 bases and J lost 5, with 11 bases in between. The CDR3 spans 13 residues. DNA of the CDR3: TGTGCCAGCAGCTCAAGGGGCTGGGAGACCCAGTACTTC. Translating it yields CASSSRGWETQYF.

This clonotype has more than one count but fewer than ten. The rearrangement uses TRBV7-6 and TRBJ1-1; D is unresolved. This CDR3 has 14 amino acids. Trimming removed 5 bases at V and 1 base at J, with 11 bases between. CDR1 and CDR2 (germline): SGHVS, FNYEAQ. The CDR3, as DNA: TGTGCCAGCAGCCCCCGGGAGAGGAACACTGAAGCTTTCTTT. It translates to CASSPRERNTEAFF.

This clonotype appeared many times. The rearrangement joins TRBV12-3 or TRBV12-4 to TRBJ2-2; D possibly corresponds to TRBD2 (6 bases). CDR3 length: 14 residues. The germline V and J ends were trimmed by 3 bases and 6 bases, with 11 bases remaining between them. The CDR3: CASSLGTQAGELFF. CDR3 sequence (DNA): TGTGCCAGCAGTTTGGGGACTCAGGCCGGGGAGCTGTTTTTT.

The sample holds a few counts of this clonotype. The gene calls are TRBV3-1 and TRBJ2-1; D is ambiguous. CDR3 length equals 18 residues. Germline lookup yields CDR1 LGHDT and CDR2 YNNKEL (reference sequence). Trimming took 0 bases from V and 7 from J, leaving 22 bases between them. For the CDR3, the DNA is TGTGCCAGCAGCCAAGAAAGACGGCGGTCGAGAGCAATGAATGAGCAGTTCTTC. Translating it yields CASSQERRRSRAMNEQFF.

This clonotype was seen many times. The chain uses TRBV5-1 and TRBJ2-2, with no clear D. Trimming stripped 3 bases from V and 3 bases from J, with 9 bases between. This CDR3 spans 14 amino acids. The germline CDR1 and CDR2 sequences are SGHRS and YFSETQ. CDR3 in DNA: TGCGCCAGCAGCTCAAGAATCGACACCGGGGAGCTGTTTTTT. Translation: CASSSRIDTGELFF.

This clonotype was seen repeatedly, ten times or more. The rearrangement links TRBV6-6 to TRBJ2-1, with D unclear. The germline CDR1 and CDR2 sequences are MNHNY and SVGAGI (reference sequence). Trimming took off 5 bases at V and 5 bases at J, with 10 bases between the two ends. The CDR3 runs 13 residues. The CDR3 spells CASSALLHNEQFF. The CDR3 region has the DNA TGTGCCAGCAGTGCACTTCTCCACAATGAGCAGTTCTTC.

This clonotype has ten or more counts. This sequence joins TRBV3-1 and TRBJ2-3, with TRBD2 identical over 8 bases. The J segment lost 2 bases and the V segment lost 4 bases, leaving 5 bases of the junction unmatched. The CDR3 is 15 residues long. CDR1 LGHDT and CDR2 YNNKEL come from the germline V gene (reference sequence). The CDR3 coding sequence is TGTGCCAGCAGCCTTGACGGGGGGGCCACAGATACGCAGTATTTT. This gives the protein CASSLDGGATDTQYF.

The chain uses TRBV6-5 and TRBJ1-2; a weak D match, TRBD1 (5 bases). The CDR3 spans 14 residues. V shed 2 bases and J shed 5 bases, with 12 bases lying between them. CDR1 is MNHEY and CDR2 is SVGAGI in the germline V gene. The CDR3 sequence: CASSYDPGRYGYTF. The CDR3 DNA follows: TGTGCCAGCAGTTACGATCCAGGGCGGTATGGCTACACCTTC.

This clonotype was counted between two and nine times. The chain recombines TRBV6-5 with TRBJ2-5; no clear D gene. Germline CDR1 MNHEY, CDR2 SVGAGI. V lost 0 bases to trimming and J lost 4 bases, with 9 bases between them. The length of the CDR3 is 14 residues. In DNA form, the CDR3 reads TGTGCCAGCAGTTACTCGAGATCTGGAGAGACCCAGTACTTC. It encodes CASSYSRSGETQYF.

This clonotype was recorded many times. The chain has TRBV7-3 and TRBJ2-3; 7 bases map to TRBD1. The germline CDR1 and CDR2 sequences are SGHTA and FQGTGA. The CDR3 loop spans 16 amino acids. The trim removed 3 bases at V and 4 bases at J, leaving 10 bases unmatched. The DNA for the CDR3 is TGTGCCAGCAGCTTTGCCCCAGGGGGTCGGGCAGATACGCAGTATTTT. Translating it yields CASSFAPGGRADTQYF.

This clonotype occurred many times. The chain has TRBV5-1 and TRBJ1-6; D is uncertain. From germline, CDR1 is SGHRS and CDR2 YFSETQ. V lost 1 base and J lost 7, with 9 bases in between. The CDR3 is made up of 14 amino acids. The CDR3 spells CASSLSGANSPLHF. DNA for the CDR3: TGCGCCAGCAGCTTGTCCGGCGCGAATTCACCCCTCCACTTT.

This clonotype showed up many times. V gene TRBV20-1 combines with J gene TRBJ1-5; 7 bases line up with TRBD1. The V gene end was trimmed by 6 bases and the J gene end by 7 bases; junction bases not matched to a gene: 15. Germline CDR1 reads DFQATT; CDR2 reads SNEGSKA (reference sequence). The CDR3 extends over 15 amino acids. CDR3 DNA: TGCAGTGCCCCCGCGCGTATGGAAGGGGGCCAGCCCCAGCATTTT. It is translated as CSAPARMEGGQPQHF.

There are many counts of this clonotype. CDR3 loop: CASSLEFVLTGELFF. CDR3 in DNA: TGCGCCAGCAGCTTGGAATTTGTACTCACCGGGGAGCTGTTTTTT. This sequence joins TRBV5-1 and TRBJ2-2, with D uncertain. Trimming shortened V by 0 bases and J by 4 bases, and 10 bases separated the two germline ends. Germline values: CDR1 SGHRS, CDR2 YFSETQ. The CDR3 has 15 amino acids.

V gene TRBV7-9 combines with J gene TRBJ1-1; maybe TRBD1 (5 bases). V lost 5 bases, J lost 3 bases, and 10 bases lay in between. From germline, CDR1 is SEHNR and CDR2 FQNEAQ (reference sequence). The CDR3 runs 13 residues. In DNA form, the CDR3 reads TGTGCCAGCAGCCGAGGCAGGGACACTGAAGCTTTCTTT. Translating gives CASSRGRDTEAFF.

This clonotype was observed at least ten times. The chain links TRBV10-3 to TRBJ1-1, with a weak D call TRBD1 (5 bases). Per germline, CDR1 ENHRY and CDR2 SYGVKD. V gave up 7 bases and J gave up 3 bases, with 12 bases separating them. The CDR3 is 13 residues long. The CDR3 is CAIMKGRDTEAFF. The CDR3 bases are TGTGCCATCATGAAGGGGCGAGACACTGAAGCTTTCTTT.

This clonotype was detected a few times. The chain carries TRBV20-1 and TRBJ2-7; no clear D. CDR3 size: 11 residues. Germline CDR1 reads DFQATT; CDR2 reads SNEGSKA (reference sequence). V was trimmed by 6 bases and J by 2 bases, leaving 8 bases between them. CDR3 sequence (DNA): TGCAGTGCGACCACCGCCTACGAGCAGTACTTC. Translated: CSATTAYEQYF.

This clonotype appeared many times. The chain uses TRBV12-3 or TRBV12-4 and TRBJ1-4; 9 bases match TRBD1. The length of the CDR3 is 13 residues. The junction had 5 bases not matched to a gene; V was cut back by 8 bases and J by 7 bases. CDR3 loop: CASGGQGGEKLFF. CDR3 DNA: TGTGCCAGCGGGGGACAGGGAGGTGAAAAACTGTTTTTT.

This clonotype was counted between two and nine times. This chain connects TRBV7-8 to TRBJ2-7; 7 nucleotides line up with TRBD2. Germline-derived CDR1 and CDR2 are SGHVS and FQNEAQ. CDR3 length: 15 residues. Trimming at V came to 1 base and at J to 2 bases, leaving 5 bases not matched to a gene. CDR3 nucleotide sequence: TGTGCCAGCAGCTTAGAGCGGGGTACAACCTACGAGCAGTACTTC. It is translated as CASSLERGTTYEQYF.

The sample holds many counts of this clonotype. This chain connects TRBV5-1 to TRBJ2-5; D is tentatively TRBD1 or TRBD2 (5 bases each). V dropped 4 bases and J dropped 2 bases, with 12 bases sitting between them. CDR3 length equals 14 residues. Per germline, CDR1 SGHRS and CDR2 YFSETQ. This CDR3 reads CASSQGRIQETQYF. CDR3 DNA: TGCGCCAGCAGCCAGGGACGGATTCAAGAGACCCAGTACTTC.

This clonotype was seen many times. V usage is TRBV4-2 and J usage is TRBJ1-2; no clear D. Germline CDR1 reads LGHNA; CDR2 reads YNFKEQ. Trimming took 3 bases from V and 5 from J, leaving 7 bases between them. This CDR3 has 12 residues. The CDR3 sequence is CASSHAEYGYTF. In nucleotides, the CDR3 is TGTGCCAGCAGCCACGCAGAATATGGCTACACCTTC.

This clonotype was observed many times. Written as DNA, the CDR3 is TGCGCCAGCAGCCATCGGGCTGGGACTGAAGCTTTCTTT. Its protein product is CASSHRAGTEAFF. V gene TRBV5-1 combines with J gene TRBJ1-1; D is uncertain. V gave up 4 bases and J gave up 5 bases, with 12 bases separating them. From germline, CDR1 is SGHRS and CDR2 YFSETQ. This CDR3 region has 13 residues. Looking up the rest from reference TRBV5-1 and TRBJ1-1 gives the full variable domain: KAGVTQTPRYLIKTRGQQVTLSCSPISGHRSVSWYQQTPGQGLQFLFEYFSETQRNKGNFPGRFSGRQFSNSRSEMNVSTLELGDSALYLCASSHRAGTEAFFGQGTRLTVV.

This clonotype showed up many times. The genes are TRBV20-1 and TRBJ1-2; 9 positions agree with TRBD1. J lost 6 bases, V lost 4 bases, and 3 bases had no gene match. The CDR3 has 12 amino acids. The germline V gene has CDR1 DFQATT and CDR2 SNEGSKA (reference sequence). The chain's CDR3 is CSATTGGDGYTF. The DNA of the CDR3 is TGCAGTGCTACCACAGGGGGCGATGGCTACACCTTC.